This T cell receptor (beta chain) was documented in a study of T-cell memory formation after mild COVID-19. Whole-study context: The two donors had largely donor-specific TCR clusters.

CDR1 DFQATT and CDR2 SNEGSKA come from the germline V gene (reference sequence). V lost 2 bases to trimming and J lost 2 bases; unmatched junction nucleotides: 7. This CDR3 is 15 amino acids long. TCRdb itself ran the 5' RACE reads through MiXCR, one entry per CDR3 protein. The sample lists 350,000 to 450,000 distinct CDR3 sequences; under 30% were seen once. In this sample, this clonotype turned up a few times. Antigen unknown. Whole-study results and caveats: Chiefly within CM and EM were the contracting CD4+ clones; CD8+ ones were within EMRA. Clones from the second wave (peaking day 37) had unconfirmed SARS-CoV-2 specificity. There was a balanced CD4/CD8 profile in clones contracting day 15 to 85, and later expanders leaned CD4+.

The sequence derives from an adult woman who had mild COVID-19 (a few samples of this study predate the infection). Cell type and time point are not known. V is TRBV20-1 and J is TRBJ2-5; the match to TRBD2 covers 8 bases. Sequencing was done on a sample of PBMCs or a T cell subset sorted from them (not recorded which). CDR3 DNA: TGCAGTGCTAGATACGGGGGGGCCCGGCAAGAGACCCAGTACTTC. Protein product: CSARYGGARQETQYF.